The 21 T cell receptor beta chains below all came from one sample that was sequenced in a study of T-cell memory formation after mild COVID-19. TCRdb reprocessed the 5' RACE reads with MiXCR, giving one entry per CDR3 protein. The repertoire holds fewer than 650,000 distinct CDR3 sequences, with roughly a fifth as singletons. Sequenced: PBMCs or a T cell subset sorted from them (not recorded which). The origin of the receptors is an adult woman who had mild COVID-19 (a few samples of this study predate the infection). Cell type and time point are not known.

This clonotype was observed a handful of times. The gene calls are TRBV12-3 or TRBV12-4 and TRBJ1-3; tentative D call: TRBD1 (5 bases). V was cut by 5 bases and J by 3 bases, with 17 bases left in between. The CDR3 spans 16 residues. The DNA for the CDR3 is TGTGCCAGCAGTGCCCGAACAGGTGAAAATGGAAACACCATATATTTT. Encoded protein: CASSARTGENGNTIYF.

The rearrangement joins TRBV12-3 or TRBV12-4 to TRBJ1-2, with D possibly TRBD1 on 5 matching bases. The ends were cut back, 2 bases at V and 3 bases at J, with 10 bases in the middle. The CDR3 runs 14 residues. The CDR3 DNA reads as TGTGCCAGCAGTTTATCGCGGGGCTACTATGGCTACACCTTC. Protein sequence: CASSLSRGYYGYTF.

The chain is built from TRBV12-3 or TRBV12-4 and TRBJ2-3; possible D gene TRBD2, 5 bases. V was cut by 2 bases and J by 0 bases, with 12 bases left in between. The CDR3 has 16 amino acids. This CDR3 reads CASSLNVLGSTDTQYF. In nucleotides, the CDR3 is TGTGCCAGCAGTTTAAATGTACTAGGAAGCACAGATACGCAGTATTTT.

There are a few counts of this clonotype. The chain's CDR3 is CASRERYGDEQFF. The CDR3 nucleotides read TGTGCCAGCAGGGAGCGGTATGGGGATGAGCAGTTCTTC. The chain joins TRBV11-3 to TRBJ2-1; TRBD2 might be the D (5 bases). CDR1 and CDR2 from the germline V gene are SGHNT and YENEEA. The CDR3 is made up of 13 amino acids. V was cut by 6 bases and J by 8 bases, with 14 bases left in between.

This clonotype has ten or more counts. The chain uses TRBV5-5 and TRBJ2-1; TRBD2 agrees at 13 bases. This CDR3 comprises 15 residues. After removal of 4 bases from V and 6 bases from J, the junction contained 4 bases not matched to a gene. Looked up from germline, CDR1 is SGHKS and CDR2 is YYEKEE (reference sequence). The CDR3 loop is CASSLLAGGVNEQFF. CDR3 coding DNA: TGTGCCAGCAGCCTACTAGCGGGAGGGGTCAATGAGCAGTTCTTC.

This clonotype was seen at least ten times. CDR3 sequence: CASSLDSSMNTEAFF. Here the CDR3 DNA reads TGTGCCAGCAGCTTAGACAGTTCAATGAACACTGAAGCTTTCTTT. The chain uses TRBV11-2 and TRBJ1-1; D is ambiguous. Germline-derived CDR1 and CDR2 are SGHAT and FQNNGV. The V end lost 0 bases, the J end lost 0 bases, and 8 bases lay between the germline ends. The CDR3 runs to 15 residues.

The rearrangement joins TRBV11-3 to TRBJ1-2; D is ambiguous. Germline-derived CDR1 and CDR2 are SGHNT and YENEEA. V lost 3 bases, J lost 7 bases, and 15 bases lay in between. This CDR3 contains 14 residues. Here the CDR3 reads CASSLSRGGGGYTF. CDR3 nucleotides: TGTGCCAGCAGCTTGAGTCGGGGAGGAGGTGGCTACACCTTC. Using reference TRBV11-3 and TRBJ1-2 for the parts outside the CDR3, the full variable domain is EAGVVQSPRYKIIEKKQPVAFWCNPISGHNTLYWYLQNLGQGPELLIRYENEEAVDDSQLPKDRFSAERLKGVDSTLKIQPAELGDSAVYLCASSLSRGGGGYTFGSGTRLTVV.

The rearrangement uses TRBV20-1 and TRBJ1-5; no clear D gene. The CDR3 covers 16 residues. V lost 5 bases, J lost 0 bases, and 17 bases lay in between. Per the germline V gene, CDR1 is DFQATT and CDR2 is SNEGSKA (reference sequence). The CDR3: CSARLVEEYSNQPQHF. The CDR3 bases are TGCAGTGCTCGTCTCGTGGAGGAATATAGCAATCAGCCCCAGCATTTT.

This clonotype was detected only a few times. This chain connects TRBV7-3 to TRBJ2-5; D is possibly TRBD2 (7 bases). The CDR3 extends over 15 amino acids. Trimming took 5 bases from V and 2 from J, leaving 15 bases between them. Looked up from germline, CDR1 is SGHTA and CDR2 is FQGTGA. This CDR3 reads CASSPGGAGQETQYF. Written as DNA, the CDR3 is TGTGCCAGCAGCCCGGGGGGCGCGGGACAAGAGACCCAGTACTTC.

The rearrangement links TRBV7-2 to TRBJ2-5; D is ambiguous. Trimming cost V 0 bases and J 1 base, with 15 bases left between them. The germline V gene encodes CDR1 SGHTA and CDR2 FQGNSA. This CDR3 comprises 17 residues. The DNA for the CDR3 is TGTGCCAGCAGCTTAGCGTTGCGGCAGTCCCCCCAAGAGACCCAGTACTTC. Amino acid sequence: CASSLALRQSPQETQYF. Drawing the rest from reference TRBV7-2 and TRBJ2-5, the complete variable domain is GAGVSQSPSNKVTEKGKDVELRCDPISGHTALYWYRQSLGQGLEFLIYFQGNSAPDKSGLPSDRFSAERTGGSVSTLTIQRTQQEDSAVYLCASSLALRQSPQETQYFGPGTRLLVL.

This clonotype was seen only a few times. This rearrangement joins TRBV4-1 to TRBJ1-5, with D perhaps TRBD1 (5 bases). Trimming cost V 4 bases and J 7 bases, with 20 bases left between them. The CDR3 is 16 amino acids. Germline lookup yields CDR1 MGHRA and CDR2 YSYEKL. In nucleotides, the CDR3 is TGCGCCAGCAGCCCGATTTCCAACAGGTGGGAGCAGCCCCAGCATTTT. Residues: CASSPISNRWEQPQHF.

A few counts support this clonotype. The V gene is TRBV10-3, the J gene TRBJ2-7; D possibly corresponds to TRBD1 (5 bases). Between the trimmed V and J ends, which lost 2 bases and 6 bases, there was a span of 5 bases. The length of the CDR3 is 11 residues. Germline assignment: CDR1 ENHRY and CDR2 SYGVKD. The CDR3: CAISERGEQYF. CDR3 in DNA: TGTGCCATCAGTGAGAGGGGCGAGCAGTACTTC.

This clonotype was counted between two and nine times. This chain connects TRBV15 to TRBJ1-2, with D hard to call. Per germline, CDR1 LNHNV and CDR2 YYDKDF (reference sequence). This CDR3 is 14 amino acids long. V was clipped by 2 bases and J by 4 bases, with 11 bases between them. Written as DNA, the CDR3 is TGTGCCACCAGCAGATTCCAGAGAGGCTATGGCTACACCTTC. Translation: CATSRFQRGYGYTF.

This clonotype was counted at least ten times. Written as DNA, the CDR3 is TGTGCCAGCAGCCAAGCGGGACAGAATCAGCCCCAGCATTTT. As protein: CASSQAGQNQPQHF. The chain employs TRBV3-1 and TRBJ1-5; TRBD1 matches at 7 bases. Germline V gives CDR1 LGHDT, CDR2 YNNKEL (reference sequence). J gave up 4 bases and V 1 base, and 1 base lay outside the gene matches. The CDR3 runs to 14 residues.

The gene calls are TRBV15 and TRBJ1-1; TRBD1 aligns across 8 bases. Germline loops: CDR1 LNHNV, CDR2 YYDKDF (reference sequence). V lost 1 base and J lost 1; bases outside the gene matches: 2. This CDR3 is 15 amino acids long. This CDR3 is CATSRGGQGNTEAFF. Here the CDR3 DNA reads TGTGCCACCAGCAGAGGAGGACAGGGGAACACTGAAGCTTTCTTT.

This chain links TRBV25-1 with TRBJ1-2; no clear D gene. Between the trimmed V and J ends, which lost 1 base and 1 base, there was a span of 7 bases. This CDR3 has 14 residues. Looked up from germline, CDR1 is MGHDK and CDR2 is SYGVNS. CDR3 coding DNA: TGTGCCAGCAGTGAATTAAGTGATAACTATGGCTACACCTTC. The encoded protein is CASSELSDNYGYTF.

A few counts support this clonotype. The rearrangement uses TRBV19 and TRBJ2-7; D remains unclear. Trimming cost V 4 bases and J 5 bases, with 15 bases left between them. This CDR3 is 14 amino acids long. Looked up from germline, CDR1 is LNHDA and CDR2 is SQIVND (reference sequence). CDR3 in amino acids: CASSTPAGWDEQYF. The CDR3 coding sequence is TGTGCCAGTAGTACTCCCGCCGGCTGGGACGAGCAGTACTTC.

This clonotype was seen a few times. The chain combines TRBV4-2 with TRBJ1-2; D is possibly TRBD1 (6 bases). Germline-derived CDR1 and CDR2 are LGHNA and YNFKEQ. The CDR3 loop spans 14 amino acids. V lost 1 base to trimming and J lost 7 bases, with 13 bases between them. CDR3 in amino acids: CASSQVNRASGYTF. The CDR3 bases are TGTGCCAGCAGCCAAGTAAACAGGGCGTCTGGCTACACCTTC.

The CDR3 DNA reads TGTGCCAGCAGCCAAAGGACAGGGAACGGTGAAGCTTTCTTT. This sequence encodes CASSQRTGNGEAFF. The V and J genes are TRBV3-1 and TRBJ1-1; TRBD1 agrees at 8 bases. The germline V gene has CDR1 LGHDT and CDR2 YNNKEL (reference sequence). The V and J ends lost 2 bases and 7 bases, in that order; junction bases with no gene match: 6. This CDR3 is built from 14 residues.

The V and J genes are TRBV14 and TRBJ2-1, with D tentatively TRBD2 (5 bases). Germline V CDR1 and CDR2: SGHDN, FVKESK. The V end lost 1 base, the J end lost 4 bases, and 11 bases lay between the germline ends. The CDR3 extends over 15 amino acids. CDR3 loop: CASSQVAGVYNEQFF. As DNA, the CDR3 is TGTGCCAGCAGCCAAGTGGCGGGTGTTTACAATGAGCAGTTCTTC.

CDR3 loop: CASRGQVYQETQYF. In nucleotides, the CDR3 is TGTGCCAGCAGGGGACAGGTATACCAAGAGACCCAGTACTTC. The chain is built from TRBV12-3 or TRBV12-4 and TRBJ2-5; TRBD1 matches 8 bases. The CDR3 totals 14 residues. V trimming: 6 bases; J trimming: 0 bases; junction bases outside the gene matches: 3.